The 6 T cell receptor beta chains listed next were all sequenced from one sample in a study of response to subunit inactivated influenza vaccine (dated by TCRdb to 2017 to 2018). Receptors were amplified or captured by RT-PCR. The listed sequencing device is Illumina HiSeq 2500. The public reads were quality trimmed at Q25 with fastp and then assembled into clones with MiXCR by TCRdb, keeping productive beta chains. Identical CDR3 proteins give one entry, which carries the most common genes and DNA. The sample yields about 500,000 distinct CDR3 sequences; approximately 16% were counted once. 3% of the sample comes from the top ten. Sequencing used CD4+ T cells sorted from PBMCs, obtained about 23 months after vaccination. Receptor source: a man between 50 and 70 years old who received an inactivated influenza vaccine. Donor details come from another sample of the same person, matched by shared clones.

Only a few counts were recorded for this clonotype. The chain has TRBV12-3 or TRBV12-4 and TRBJ2-1; no clear D. CDR3 length equals 11 residues. Trimming took 2 bases from V and 9 from J, leaving 5 bases between them. The CDR3, as DNA: TGTGCCAGCAGTTTATGGGTTGAGCAGTTCTTC. It translates to CASSLWVEQFF.

The rearrangement links TRBV27 to TRBJ2-1, with a possible D match to TRBD2 (5 bases). The CDR3 extends over 15 amino acids. CDR1 is MNHEY and CDR2 is SMNVEV in the germline V gene (reference sequence). Trimming took off 3 bases at V and 5 bases at J, with 14 bases between the two ends. The DNA for the CDR3 is TGTGCCAGCAGTTTTAACGGACTGCCTAACAATGAGCAGTTCTTC. This encodes CASSFNGLPNNEQFF.

This clonotype occurred a few times. The chain joins TRBV29-1 to TRBJ2-7; TRBD1 matches 8 bases. Germline V gives CDR1 SQVTM, CDR2 ANQGSEA. The CDR3 covers 13 residues. Germline trimming cut 3 bases from V and 7 bases from J; bases unmatched to any gene: 8. CDR3 region: CSVDSQGAGEQYF. CDR3 nucleotide sequence: TGCAGCGTTGACAGCCAGGGGGCAGGTGAGCAGTACTTC.

The CDR3 DNA is TGCGCCAGCAGTACCAACGACAGGGGGCCTACCCGGGGCGAGCAGTACTTC. It codes for CASSTNDRGPTRGEQYF. The chain carries TRBV5-1 and TRBJ2-7, with 10 positions matching TRBD1. This CDR3 is 17 amino acids long. V dropped 5 bases and J dropped 6; count of bases not matched to a gene: 17. CDR1 is SGHRS, CDR2 YFSETQ, per germline.

V is TRBV27 and J is TRBJ1-6, with D uncertain. The CDR3 is made up of 13 amino acids. Trimming shortened V by 3 bases and J by 10 bases, and 10 bases separated the two germline ends. Germline V CDR1 and CDR2: MNHEY, SMNVEV (reference sequence). CDR3 nucleotide sequence: TGTGCCAGCAGTTTGAAAAACGGCTCACCCCTCCACTTT. It encodes CASSLKNGSPLHF.

V gene TRBV18 combines with J gene TRBJ2-3; D ambiguous. From germline, CDR1 is KGHSH and CDR2 LQKENI. CDR3 length equals 14 residues. Trimming took off 1 base at V and 4 bases at J, with 9 bases between the two ends. Here the CDR3 reads CASSPLTAPDTQYF. The CDR3 region has the DNA TGTGCCAGCTCACCACTTACGGCTCCAGATACGCAGTATTTT.